The present T cell receptor beta chain was sequenced within a study of cytomegalovirus exposure and HLA in healthy donors. General study points: Testing in vitro showed three CMV-associated chains specific for CMV antigens. TCR beta V- and J-gene trimming was later associated with a missense DCLRE1C variant. Information on immune exposure was restricted to one variable (CMV serostatus).

Healthy bone marrow donors formed the donor group. A multiplex PCR was run with 60 Vbeta primers and 13 Jbeta primers. Profiled with immunoSEQ multiplex PCR; TCRdb holds only in-frame clones, not every one. This sample has roughly 200,000 clones, with about four fifths found just once. The germline V gene encodes CDR1 SGHTA and CDR2 FQGTGA. V lost 6 bases, J lost 7 bases, and 10 bases lay in between. The CDR3 covers 12 residues. Concerning this clone: The antigen is undetermined.

This sequence joins TRBV7-3 and TRBJ2-1, with D unresolved. Sequenced input: PBMCs. This receptor was identified in a female donor in good health and CMV-seronegative. The CDR3 DNA is TGTGCCAGCAGTCCTACTGGTAATGAGCAGTTCTTC. Protein product: CASSPTGNEQFF.